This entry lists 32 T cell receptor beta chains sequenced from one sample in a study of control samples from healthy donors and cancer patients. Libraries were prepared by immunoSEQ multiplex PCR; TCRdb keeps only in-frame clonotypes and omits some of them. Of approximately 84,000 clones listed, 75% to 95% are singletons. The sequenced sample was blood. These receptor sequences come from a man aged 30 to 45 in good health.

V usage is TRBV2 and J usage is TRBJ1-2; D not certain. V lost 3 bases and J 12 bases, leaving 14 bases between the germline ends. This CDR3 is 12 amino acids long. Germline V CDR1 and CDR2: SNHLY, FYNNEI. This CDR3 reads CASSDPIPTHTF. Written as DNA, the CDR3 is TGTGCCAGCAGTGACCCCATCCCAACCCACACCTTC. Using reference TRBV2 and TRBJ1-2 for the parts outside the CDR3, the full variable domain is EPEVTQTPSHQVTQMGQEVILRCVPISNHLYFYWYRQILGQKVEFLVSFYNNEISEKSEIFDDQFSVERPDGSNFTLKIRSTKLEDSAMYFCASSDPIPTHTFGSGTRLTVV.

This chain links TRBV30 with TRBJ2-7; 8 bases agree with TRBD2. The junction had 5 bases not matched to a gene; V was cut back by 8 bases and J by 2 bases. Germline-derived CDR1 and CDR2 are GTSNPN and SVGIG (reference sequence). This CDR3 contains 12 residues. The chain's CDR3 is CAGGGRAYEQYF. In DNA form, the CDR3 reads TGTGCCGGCGGGGGGAGAGCCTACGAGCAGTACTTC.

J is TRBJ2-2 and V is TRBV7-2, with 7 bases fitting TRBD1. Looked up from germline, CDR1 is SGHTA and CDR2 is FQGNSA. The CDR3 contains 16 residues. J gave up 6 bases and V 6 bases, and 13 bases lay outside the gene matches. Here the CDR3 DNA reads TGTGCCAGCAGTTCATACAGGGGTGTAGGGGCCGGGGAGCTGTTTTTT. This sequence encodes CASSSYRGVGAGELFF.

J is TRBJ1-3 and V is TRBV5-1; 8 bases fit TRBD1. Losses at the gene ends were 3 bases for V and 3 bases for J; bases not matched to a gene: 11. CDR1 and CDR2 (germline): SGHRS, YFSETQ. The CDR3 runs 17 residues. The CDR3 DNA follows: TGCGCCAGCAGCTCGGCTGGCTCCGGACAGGGTGGAAACACCATATATTTT. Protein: CASSSAGSGQGGNTIYF.

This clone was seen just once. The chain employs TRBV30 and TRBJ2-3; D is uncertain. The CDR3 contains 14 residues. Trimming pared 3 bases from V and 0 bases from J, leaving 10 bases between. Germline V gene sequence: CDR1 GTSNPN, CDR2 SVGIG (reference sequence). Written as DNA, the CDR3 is TGTGCCTGGAGACAAACAGCTAGCACAGATACGCAGTATTTT. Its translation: CAWRQTASTDTQYF.

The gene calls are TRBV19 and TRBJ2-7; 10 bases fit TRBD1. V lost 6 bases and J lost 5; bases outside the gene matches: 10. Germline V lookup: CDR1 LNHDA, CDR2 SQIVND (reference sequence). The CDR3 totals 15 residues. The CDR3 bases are TGTGCCAGTAGCGATCGACAGGGGGCGGTCGACGAGCAGTACTTC. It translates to CASSDRQGAVDEQYF.

The CDR3 loop reads CASSQIKTGTDVNIQYF. The CDR3 DNA sequence: TGCGCCAGCAGCCAGATCAAAACCGGGACAGACGTAAACATTCAGTACTTC. The chain joins TRBV4-1 to TRBJ2-4; TRBD1 aligns across 7 bases. Looked up from germline, CDR1 is MGHRA and CDR2 is YSYEKL. The V gene end was trimmed by 3 bases and the J gene end by 6 bases; junction bases not matched to a gene: 14. This CDR3 spans 17 amino acids.

CDR3 nucleotides: TGTGCCAGTAGTAAGCGGCGGGAGATCGACGAGCAGTACTTC. The encoded protein is CASSKRREIDEQYF. The rearrangement uses TRBV19 and TRBJ2-7; TRBD2 matches at 7 bases. This CDR3 region has 14 residues. V trimming: 4 bases; J trimming: 5 bases; junction bases outside the gene matches: 8. Germline-derived CDR1 and CDR2 are LNHDA and SQIVND (reference sequence). The whole variable domain, remainder taken from reference TRBV19 and TRBJ2-7, is DGGITQSPKYLFRKEGQNVTLSCEQNLNHDAMYWYRQDPGQGLRLIYYSQIVNDFQKGDIAEGYSVSREKKESFPLTVTSAQKNPTAFYLCASSKRREIDEQYFGPGTRLTVT.

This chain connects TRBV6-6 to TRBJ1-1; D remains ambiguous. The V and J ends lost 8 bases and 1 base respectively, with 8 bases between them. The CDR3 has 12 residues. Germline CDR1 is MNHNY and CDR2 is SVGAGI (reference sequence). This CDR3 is CASSPGNTEAFF. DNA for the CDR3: TGTGCCAGCTCCCCGGGGAACACTGAAGCTTTCTTT.

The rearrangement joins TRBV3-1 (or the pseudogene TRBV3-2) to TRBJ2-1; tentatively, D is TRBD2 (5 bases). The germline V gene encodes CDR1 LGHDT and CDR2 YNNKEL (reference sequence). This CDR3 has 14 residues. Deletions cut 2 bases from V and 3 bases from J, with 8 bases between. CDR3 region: CASSQFRGYNEQFF. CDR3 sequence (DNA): TGTGCCAGCAGCCAATTTCGGGGCTACAATGAGCAGTTCTTC.

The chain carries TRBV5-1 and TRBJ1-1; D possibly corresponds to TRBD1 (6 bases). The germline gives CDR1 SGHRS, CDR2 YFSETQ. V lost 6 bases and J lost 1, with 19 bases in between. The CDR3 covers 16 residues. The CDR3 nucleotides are TGCGCCAGCACCGTCGTACCCCTAGGGGGGAACACTGAAGCTTTCTTT. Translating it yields CASTVVPLGGNTEAFF.

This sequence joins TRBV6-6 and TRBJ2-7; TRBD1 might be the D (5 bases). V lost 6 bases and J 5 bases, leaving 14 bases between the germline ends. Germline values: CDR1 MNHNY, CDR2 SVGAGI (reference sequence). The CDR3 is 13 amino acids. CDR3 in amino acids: CASSLLGVDEQYF. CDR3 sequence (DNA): TGTGCCAGCAGCCTCCTAGGGGTCGACGAGCAGTACTTC.

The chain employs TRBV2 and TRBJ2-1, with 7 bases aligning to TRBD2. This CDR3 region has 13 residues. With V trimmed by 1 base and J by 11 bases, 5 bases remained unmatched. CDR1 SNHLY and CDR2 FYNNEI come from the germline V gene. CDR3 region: CASSEGDYAQQFF. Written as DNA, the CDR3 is TGTGCCAGCAGTGAAGGGGACTATGCCCAGCAGTTCTTC.

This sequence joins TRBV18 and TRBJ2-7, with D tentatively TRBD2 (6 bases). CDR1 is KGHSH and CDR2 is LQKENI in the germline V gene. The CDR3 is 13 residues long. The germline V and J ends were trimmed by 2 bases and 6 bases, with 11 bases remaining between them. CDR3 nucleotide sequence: TGTGCCAGCTCACCAGGGCAGGGAGGCGAGCAGTACTTC. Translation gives CASSPGQGGEQYF.

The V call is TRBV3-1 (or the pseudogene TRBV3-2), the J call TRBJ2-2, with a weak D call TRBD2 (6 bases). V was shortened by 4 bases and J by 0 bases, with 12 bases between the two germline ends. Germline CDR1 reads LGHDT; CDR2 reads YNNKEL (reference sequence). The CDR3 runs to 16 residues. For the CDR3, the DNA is TGTGCCAGCAGCCGTAGCGGACCCTCGAACACCGGGGAGCTGTTTTTT. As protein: CASSRSGPSNTGELFF.

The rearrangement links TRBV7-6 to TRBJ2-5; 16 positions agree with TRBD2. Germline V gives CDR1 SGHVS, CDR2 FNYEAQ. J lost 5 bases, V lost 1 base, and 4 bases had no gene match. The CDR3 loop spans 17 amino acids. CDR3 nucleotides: TGTGCCAGCAGCTTAGGGGGGACTAGCGGGAGGGCCGAGACCCAGTACTTC. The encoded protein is CASSLGGTSGRAETQYF.

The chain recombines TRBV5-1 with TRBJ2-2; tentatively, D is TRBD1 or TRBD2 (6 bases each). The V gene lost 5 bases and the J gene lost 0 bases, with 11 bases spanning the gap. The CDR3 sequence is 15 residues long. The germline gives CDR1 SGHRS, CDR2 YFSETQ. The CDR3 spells CASREGTTNTGELFF. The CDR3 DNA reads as TGCGCCAGCAGGGAGGGGACAACGAACACCGGGGAGCTGTTTTTT.

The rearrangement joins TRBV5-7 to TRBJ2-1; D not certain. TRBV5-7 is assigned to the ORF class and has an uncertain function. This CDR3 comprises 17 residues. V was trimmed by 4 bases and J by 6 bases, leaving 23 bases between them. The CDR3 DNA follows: TGTGCCAGCAGCAACACCCCCGGGCCCTTAAAAAGCAATGAGCAGTTCTTC. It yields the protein CASSNTPGPLKSNEQFF.

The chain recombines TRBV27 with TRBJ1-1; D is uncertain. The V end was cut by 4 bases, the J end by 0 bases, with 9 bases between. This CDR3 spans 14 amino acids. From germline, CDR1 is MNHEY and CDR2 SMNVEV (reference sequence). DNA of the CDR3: TGTGCCAGCAGTTCCCGTCTCGTGAACACTGAAGCTTTCTTT. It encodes CASSSRLVNTEAFF.

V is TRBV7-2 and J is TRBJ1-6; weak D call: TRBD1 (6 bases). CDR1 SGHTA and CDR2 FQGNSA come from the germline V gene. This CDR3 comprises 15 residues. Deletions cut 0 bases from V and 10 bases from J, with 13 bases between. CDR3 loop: CASSLALGGKSPLHF. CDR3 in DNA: TGTGCCAGCAGCTTAGCGCTGGGGGGCAAATCACCCCTCCACTTT.

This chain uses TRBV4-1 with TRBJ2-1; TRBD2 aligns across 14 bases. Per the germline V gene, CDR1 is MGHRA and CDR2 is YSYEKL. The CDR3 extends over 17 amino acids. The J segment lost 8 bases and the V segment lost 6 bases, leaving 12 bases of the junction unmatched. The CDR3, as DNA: TGCGCCAGCAGGAGTAAGGGGACTAGCGGGGGATTGCATGAGCAGTTCTTC. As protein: CASRSKGTSGGLHEQFF.

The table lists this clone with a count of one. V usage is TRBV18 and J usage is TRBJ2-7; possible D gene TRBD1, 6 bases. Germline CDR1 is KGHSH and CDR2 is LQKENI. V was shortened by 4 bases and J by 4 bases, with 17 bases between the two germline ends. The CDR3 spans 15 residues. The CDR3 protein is CASSQLKGQQYEQYF. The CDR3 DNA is TGTGCCAGCTCACAACTAAAAGGACAGCAGTACGAGCAGTACTTC.

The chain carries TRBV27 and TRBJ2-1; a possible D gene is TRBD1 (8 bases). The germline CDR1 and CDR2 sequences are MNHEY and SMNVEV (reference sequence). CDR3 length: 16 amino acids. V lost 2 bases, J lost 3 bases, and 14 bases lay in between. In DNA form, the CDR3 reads TGTGCCAGCAGTTTAAGCGGGACAGGAAGCTACAATGAGCAGTTCTTC. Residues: CASSLSGTGSYNEQFF.

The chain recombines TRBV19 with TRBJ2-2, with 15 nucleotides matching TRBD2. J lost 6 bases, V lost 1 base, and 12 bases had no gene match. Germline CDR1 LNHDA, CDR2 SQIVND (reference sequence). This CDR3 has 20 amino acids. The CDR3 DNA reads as TGTGCCAGTAGTATAGGAGGGGGACTAGCGGGAGGATTGGCCCCCGGGGAGCTGTTTTTT. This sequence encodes CASSIGGGLAGGLAPGELFF.

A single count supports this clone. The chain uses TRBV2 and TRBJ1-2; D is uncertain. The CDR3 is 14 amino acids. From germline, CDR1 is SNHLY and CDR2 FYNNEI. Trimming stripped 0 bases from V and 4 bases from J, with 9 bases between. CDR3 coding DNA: TGTGCCAGCAGTGAAGCGCAGCTAAGCTATGGCTACACCTTC. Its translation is CASSEAQLSYGYTF.

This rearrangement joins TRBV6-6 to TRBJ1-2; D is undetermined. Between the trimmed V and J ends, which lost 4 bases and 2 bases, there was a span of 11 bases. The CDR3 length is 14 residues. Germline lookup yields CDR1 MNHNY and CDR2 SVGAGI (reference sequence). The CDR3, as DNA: TGTGCCAGCAGTTTCCTTATGGGAAACTATGGCTACACCTTC. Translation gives CASSFLMGNYGYTF.

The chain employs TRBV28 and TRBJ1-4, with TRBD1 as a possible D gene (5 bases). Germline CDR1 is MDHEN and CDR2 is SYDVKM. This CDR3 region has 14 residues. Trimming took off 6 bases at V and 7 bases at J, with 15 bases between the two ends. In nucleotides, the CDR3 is TGTGCCAGCAGGACCCAGGGCCGGGGTGAAAAACTGTTTTTT. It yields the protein CASRTQGRGEKLFF.

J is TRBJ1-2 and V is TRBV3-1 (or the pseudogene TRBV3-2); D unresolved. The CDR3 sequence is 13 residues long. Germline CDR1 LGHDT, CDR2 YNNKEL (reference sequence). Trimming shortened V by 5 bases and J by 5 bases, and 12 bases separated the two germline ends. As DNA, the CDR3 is TGTGCCAGCAGCGGACGGACGGATTATGGCTACACCTTC. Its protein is CASSGRTDYGYTF.

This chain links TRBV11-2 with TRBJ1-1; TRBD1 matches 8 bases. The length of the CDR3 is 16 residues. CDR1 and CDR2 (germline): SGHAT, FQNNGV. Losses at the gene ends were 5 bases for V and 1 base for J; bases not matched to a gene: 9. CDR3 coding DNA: TGTGCCAGCAGCCCGAATAGCAGGGGGCCGAACACTGAAGCTTTCTTT. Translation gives CASSPNSRGPNTEAFF.

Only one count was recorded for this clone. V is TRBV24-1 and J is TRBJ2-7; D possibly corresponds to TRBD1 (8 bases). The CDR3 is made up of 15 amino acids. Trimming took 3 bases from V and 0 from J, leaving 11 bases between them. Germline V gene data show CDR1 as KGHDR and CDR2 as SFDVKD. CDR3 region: CATSDHRGGSYEQYF. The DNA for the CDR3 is TGTGCCACCAGTGATCACAGGGGGGGCTCCTACGAGCAGTACTTC.

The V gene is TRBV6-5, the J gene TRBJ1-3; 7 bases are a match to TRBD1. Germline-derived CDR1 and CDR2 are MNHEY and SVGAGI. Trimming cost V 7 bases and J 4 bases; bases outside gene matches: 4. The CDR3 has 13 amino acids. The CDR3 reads CASNRGLGNTIYF. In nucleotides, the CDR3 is TGTGCCAGCAACAGGGGACTCGGAAACACCATATATTTT.

CDR3 sequence: CASSDYLYEQYF. The CDR3 DNA sequence: TGTGCCAGCAGTGACTACCTCTACGAGCAGTACTTC. The gene calls are TRBV6-4 and TRBJ2-7; D is undetermined. The CDR3 is 12 residues long. Deletions cut 1 base from V and 3 bases from J, with 4 bases between. CDR1 MRHNA and CDR2 SNTAGT come from the germline V gene.